This TCR beta chain was sequenced during a study of OX40 agonist ivuxolimab in advanced cancers. This clone was observed once. This CDR3 is 17 amino acids long. Unmatched junction bases numbered 9, after V lost 3 bases and J lost 3 bases. CDR1 and CDR2 from the germline V gene are MGHRA and YSYEKL. On cycle 4 day 1 and cycle 7 day 1, as well as at baseline, blood was sampled. Profiled with immunoSEQ multiplex PCR; TCRdb holds only in-frame clones, not every one. The sample carries about 35,000 clones, 65% to 85% recorded once. The clonotype comes from an adult with an advanced solid tumor such as melanoma, head and neck, liver or kidney cancer. The starting material was CD4+ or CD8+ T cells sorted from blood, obtained in a trial of the OX40 agonist ivuxolimab. The chain links TRBV4-1 to TRBJ1-4; 8 bases match TRBD1. CDR3 bases: TGCGCCAGCAGCCAGACCGCCAGGGGGCTACCTAATGAAAAACTGTTTTTT. This encodes CASSQTARGLPNEKLFF.